A single sample gave rise to the 31 T cell receptor beta chains below, sequenced in a study of cytomegalovirus exposure and HLA in healthy donors. The PCR employed 60 Vbeta primers together with 13 Jbeta primers. The table came from immunoSEQ multiplex PCR; TCRdb's copy has only in-frame clones and leaves some out. The sample includes 80,000 to 100,000 clones, roughly 80% seen only once; the top ten take 9% to 12%. The material sequenced was PBMCs. These receptors originate from a human donor in good health.

The chain links TRBV9 to TRBJ1-1; 7 bases fit TRBD1. The length of the CDR3 is 20 residues. J gave up 7 bases and V 3 bases, and 27 bases lay outside the gene matches. CDR1 is SGDLS and CDR2 is YYNGEE in the germline V gene. CDR3 nucleotides: TGTGCCAGCAGCGCTCACCAGTCCCCTCGAGTCGGTGAGGGGGCAGGTGAAGCTTTCTTT. Translating gives CASSAHQSPRVGEGAGEAFF. The full variable domain, completed using reference TRBV9 and TRBJ1-1, is DSGVTQTPKHLITATGQRVTLRCSPRSGDLSVYWYQQSLDQGLQFLIQYYNGEERAKGNILERFSAQQFPDLHSELNLSSLELGDSALYFCASSAHQSPRVGEGAGEAFFGQGTRLTVV.

Only one count was recorded for this clone. The genes are TRBV7-2 and TRBJ2-7; TRBD2 matches at 9 bases. Per germline, CDR1 SGHTA and CDR2 FQGNSA. The V and J ends lost 5 bases and 2 bases, in that order; junction bases with no gene match: 10. This CDR3 has 16 residues. The CDR3 spells CASSKKREDPPYEQYF. In nucleotides, the CDR3 is TGTGCCAGCAGCAAGAAGCGGGAGGACCCACCCTACGAGCAGTACTTC.

V and J are TRBV4-1 and TRBJ1-2; 10 positions agree with TRBD1. The V and J ends lost 3 bases and 4 bases, in that order; junction bases with no gene match: 5. This CDR3 has 15 amino acids. Germline V gives CDR1 MGHRA, CDR2 YSYEKL. CDR3 region: CASSHTTGGSYGYTF. CDR3 DNA: TGCGCCAGCAGCCACACGACAGGGGGCAGCTATGGCTACACCTTC.

This clone was recorded once. In nucleotides, the CDR3 is TGTGCCAGCAGCCCTAGCGGGGGGGTAAAAGACAATGAGCAGTTCTTC. Protein product: CASSPSGGVKDNEQFF. This chain joins TRBV21-1 and TRBJ2-1; the table gives TRBD2 as D, unverified against the DNA. TRBV21-1 is shown as a pseudogene. The CDR3 contains 16 residues.

The genes are TRBV9 and TRBJ2-7, with 8 bases lining up with TRBD2. Germline trimming cut 4 bases from V and 0 bases from J; bases unmatched to any gene: 12. The CDR3 length is 17 residues. Germline CDR1 SGDLS, CDR2 YYNGEE. CDR3 residues: CASSPFAGTRSSYEQYF. The CDR3, as DNA: TGTGCCAGCAGCCCTTTCGCCGGGACTAGGAGCTCCTACGAGCAGTACTTC.

The chain is built from TRBV6-4 and TRBJ1-1; 7 nucleotides line up with TRBD1. CDR1 and CDR2 from the germline V gene are MRHNA and SNTAGT. J gave up 5 bases and V 4 bases, and 4 bases lay outside the gene matches. The CDR3 extends over 13 amino acids. CDR3 sequence reads: CASSAGQATEAFF. For the CDR3, the DNA is TGTGCCAGCAGTGCCGGACAGGCGACTGAAGCTTTCTTT.

For this clone: One end of the junction does not line up with germline, which may come from a read error. This chain connects TRBV9 to TRBJ1-2; D might be TRBD1 (5 bases). The CDR3 loop spans 11 amino acids. Germline-derived CDR1 and CDR2 are SGDLS and YYNGEE. The CDR3 nucleotides read TGTGCCAGCAGCGCCCCTTCGGGGGAGCTCTTC. This translates into CASSAPSGELF.

In its sample, this clone was seen a few times. Other DNA sequences in this specimen translate into the identical CDR3. This chain joins TRBV18 and TRBJ1-5; unclear D gene. Trimming cost V 3 bases and J 2 bases, with 5 bases left between them. This CDR3 contains 13 residues. From germline, CDR1 is KGHSH and CDR2 LQKENI. CDR3 residues: CASSPSRNQPQHF. In nucleotides, the CDR3 is TGTGCCAGCTCACCTAGTCGCAATCAGCCCCAGCATTTT.

The chain carries TRBV19 and TRBJ2-7; 9 positions agree with TRBD2. Germline loops: CDR1 LNHDA, CDR2 SQIVND (reference sequence). V lost 5 bases to trimming and J lost 1 base; unmatched junction nucleotides: 3. The CDR3 runs to 14 residues. The CDR3 DNA sequence: TGTGCCAGTAGTCGCGGACTAGCGTCCTACGAGCAGTACTTC. It yields the protein CASSRGLASYEQYF.

This chain links TRBV12-5 with TRBJ1-1, with TRBD1 identical over 10 bases. V shed 5 bases, J shed 2 bases, and the junction held 5 bases outside the gene matches. The germline CDR1 and CDR2 sequences are LGHNT and FRNRAP. This CDR3 contains 15 residues. In DNA form, the CDR3 reads TGTGCTAGTGGTCCGGGACAGGGGAGAAACACTGAAGCTTTCTTT. This encodes CASGPGQGRNTEAFF. Drawing the rest from reference TRBV12-5 and TRBJ1-1, the complete variable domain is DARVTQTPRHKVTEMGQEVTMRCQPILGHNTVFWYRQTMMQGLELLAYFRNRAPLDDSGMPKDRFSAEMPDATLATLKIQPSEPRDSAVYFCASGPGQGRNTEAFFGQGTRLTVV.

This chain links TRBV5-1 with TRBJ1-1, with 10 nucleotides matching TRBD1. The length of the CDR3 is 14 residues. V shed 4 bases and J 5 bases; nucleotides not matched to a gene: 5. The germline gives CDR1 SGHRS, CDR2 YFSETQ. The CDR3 loop reads CASSPTGGETEAFF. In DNA, the CDR3 is TGCGCCAGCAGCCCGACAGGGGGCGAGACTGAAGCTTTCTTT.

The chain combines TRBV4-3 with TRBJ2-1; D gene ambiguous. Germline-derived CDR1 and CDR2 are LGHNA and YSLEER. V lost 4 bases and J 4 bases, leaving 8 bases between the germline ends. The CDR3 runs 13 residues. The DNA for the CDR3 is TGCGCCAGCAGCCCCTTGGAGTACAATGAGCAGTTCTTC. It specifies CASSPLEYNEQFF.

CDR3 DNA: TGTGCCAGCACCCCCGGTCTGGGACTAGCGATAGATACGCAGTATTTT. Translating gives CASTPGLGLAIDTQYF. V is TRBV9 and J is TRBJ2-3; 10 bases fit TRBD2. Germline loops: CDR1 SGDLS, CDR2 YYNGEE. V dropped 6 bases and J dropped 5; count of bases not matched to a gene: 12. CDR3 size: 16 residues. The full variable domain, with the rest looked up from reference TRBV9 and TRBJ2-3, is DSGVTQTPKHLITATGQRVTLRCSPRSGDLSVYWYQQSLDQGLQFLIQYYNGEERAKGNILERFSAQQFPDLHSELNLSSLELGDSALYFCASTPGLGLAIDTQYFGPGTRLTVL.

Concerning this clone: The junction shows a germline mismatch at one end, possibly a read error. The chain links TRBV6-6 to TRBJ1-3; D is uncertain. The CDR3 consists of 13 residues. Germline V gene sequence: CDR1 MNHNY, CDR2 SVGAGI (reference sequence). CDR3 protein: CASSYGEGTTIYF. In nucleotides, the CDR3 is TGTGCCAGCAGTTACGGTGAGGGAACCACCATATATTTT.

This clone was found once. The V call is TRBV5-1, the J call TRBJ2-5, with D perhaps matching TRBD2 (5 bases). V was trimmed by 4 bases and J by 4 bases, leaving 14 bases between them. The CDR3 is made up of 14 amino acids. CDR1 and CDR2 (germline): SGHRS, YFSETQ. DNA for the CDR3: TGCGCCAGCAGCCAGAGAGGGCGATCAGAGACCCAGTACTTC. Protein product: CASSQRGRSETQYF.

The genes are TRBV12-5 and TRBJ2-5; 7 bases are shared with TRBD2. The CDR3 has 16 residues. The V gene end was trimmed by 0 bases and the J gene end by 5 bases; junction bases not matched to a gene: 9. Per the germline V gene, CDR1 is LGHNT and CDR2 is FRNRAP. For the CDR3, the DNA is TGTGCTAGTGGTTTGGTACTGGGGGGGAGTCGGGAGACCCAGTACTTC. This encodes CASGLVLGGSRETQYF.

This clone was seen only once. The V and J genes are TRBV19 and TRBJ1-1; D unclear. V lost 1 base to trimming and J lost 1 base, with 7 bases between them. Germline V gives CDR1 LNHDA, CDR2 SQIVND (reference sequence). The CDR3 has 14 amino acids. CDR3 sequence reads: CASSIGPGNTEAFF. DNA of the CDR3: TGTGCCAGTAGTATAGGGCCGGGGAACACTGAAGCTTTCTTT. Variable domain in full (rest from reference TRBV19 and TRBJ1-1): DGGITQSPKYLFRKEGQNVTLSCEQNLNHDAMYWYRQDPGQGLRLIYYSQIVNDFQKGDIAEGYSVSREKKESFPLTVTSAQKNPTAFYLCASSIGPGNTEAFFGQGTRLTVV.

This clone has a handful of counts. This chain connects TRBV28 to TRBJ1-4, with 9 bases lining up with TRBD1. Germline values: CDR1 MDHEN, CDR2 SYDVKM. J was trimmed by 7 bases and V by 5 bases; bases with no gene match: 8. The CDR3 length is 15 residues. CDR3: CASSPPGQGSEKLFF. CDR3 coding DNA: TGTGCCAGCAGTCCCCCGGGACAGGGTTCTGAAAAACTGTTTTTT. The full variable domain, completed using reference TRBV28 and TRBJ1-4, is DVKVTQSSRYLVKRTGEKVFLECVQDMDHENMFWYRQDPGLGLRLIYFSYDVKMKEKGDIPEGYSVSREKKERFSLILESASTNQTSMYLCASSPPGQGSEKLFFGSGTQLSVL.

The chain carries TRBV11-2 and TRBJ2-4, with D possibly matching TRBD2 (6 bases). The CDR3 consists of 14 residues. Germline CDR1 SGHAT, CDR2 FQNNGV. V lost 1 base and J 6 bases, leaving 10 bases between the germline ends. CDR3 DNA sequence: TGTGCCAGCAGCTTAGGCGGGGTCAGAAACATTCAGTACTTC. Translated: CASSLGGVRNIQYF.

The chain couples TRBV12-2 to TRBJ1-4; the D segment call TRBD1 is taken from the table without a DNA check. TRBV12-2 is termed a pseudogene. The CDR3 spans 15 residues. CDR3 DNA sequence: TGTGCAAGTCGCCCAACGACAGGGGATCTTGAAAAACTGTTTTTT. It encodes CASRPTTGDLEKLFF.

The chain recombines TRBV29-1 with TRBJ2-7, with TRBD1 matching 8 bases. Germline V gene sequence: CDR1 SQVTM, CDR2 ANQGSEA. Losses at the gene ends were 1 base for V and 6 bases for J; bases not matched to a gene: 5. The length of the CDR3 is 13 residues. In DNA, the CDR3 is TGCAGCGTTGAAGCGCAGGGGGCGGGCGAGCAGTACTTC. Its protein is CSVEAQGAGEQYF.

The chain is built from TRBV7-3 and TRBJ2-3; D is ambiguous. The germline V gene encodes CDR1 SGHTA and CDR2 FQGTGA. The V gene lost 5 bases and the J gene lost 2 bases, with 11 bases spanning the gap. The length of the CDR3 is 14 residues. In DNA, the CDR3 is TGTGCCAGCAGCCTGGTGGGCCCCACAGATACGCAGTATTTT. Protein product: CASSLVGPTDTQYF.

V is TRBV5-4 and J is TRBJ2-3; 7 nucleotides line up with TRBD1. V shed 3 bases, J shed 1 base, and the junction held 5 bases outside the gene matches. CDR1 is SGHNT and CDR2 is YYREEE in the germline V gene (reference sequence). This CDR3 region has 15 residues. CDR3 protein: CASSSRGRRTDTQYF. The CDR3, as DNA: TGTGCCAGCAGCTCGAGGGGGCGACGCACAGATACGCAGTATTTT.

The chain is built from TRBV28 and TRBJ1-5; 7 bases fit TRBD1. The junction had 4 bases not matched to a gene; V was cut back by 6 bases and J by 5 bases. This CDR3 region has 13 residues. CDR1 and CDR2 from the germline V gene are MDHEN and SYDVKM. CDR3 sequence (DNA): TGTGCCAGCAGCCGACAGGGTTATCAGCCCCAGCATTTT. This gives the protein CASSRQGYQPQHF.

The V gene is TRBV12-2, the J gene TRBJ2-7; TRBD1 is taken as the D call from the table, unchecked against the DNA. TRBV12-2 is an annotated pseudogene. The CDR3 totals 15 residues. CDR3 in amino acids: CASRRSGTADYEQYF. As DNA, the CDR3 is TGTGCAAGTCGAAGATCCGGGACAGCAGACTACGAGCAGTACTTC.

The rearrangement uses TRBV11-2 and TRBJ2-1; perhaps TRBD2 as D (6 bases). Trimming left V 1 base short and J 0 bases short, with 10 bases between. The germline CDR1 and CDR2 sequences are SGHAT and FQNNGV. CDR3 length: 16 residues. The CDR3 spells CASSLGDGSSYNEQFF. As DNA, the CDR3 is TGTGCCAGCAGCTTAGGGGACGGGAGCTCCTACAATGAGCAGTTCTTC.

This chain uses TRBV29-1 with TRBJ1-2, with D possibly TRBD1 on 6 matching bases. The germline V gene encodes CDR1 SQVTM and CDR2 ANQGSEA. The CDR3 loop spans 13 amino acids. V was trimmed by 5 bases and J by 4 bases, leaving 14 bases between them. CDR3 region: CSVPQGRRYGYTF. The CDR3 DNA reads TGCAGCGTTCCTCAGGGGCGCCGCTATGGCTACACCTTC.

V and J are TRBV11-2 and TRBJ2-5; TRBD2 matches 8 bases. The CDR3 has 16 residues. Germline V gene lookup returns CDR1 SGHAT and CDR2 FQNNGV. With V trimmed by 3 bases and J by 2 bases, 8 bases remained unmatched. CDR3 DNA: TGTGCCAGCAGCTTGGGAGGGGGACTAGGGCAAGAGACCCAGTACTTC. Protein sequence: CASSLGGGLGQETQYF.

The chain is built from TRBV9 and TRBJ2-7, with 8 bases identical to TRBD2. V lost 0 bases, J lost 4 bases, and 6 bases stayed unmatched. The CDR3 covers 15 residues. Germline V gene lookup returns CDR1 SGDLS and CDR2 YYNGEE. CDR3: CASSVELSGVYEQYF. The DNA for the CDR3 is TGTGCCAGCAGCGTAGAGCTTAGCGGGGTTTACGAGCAGTACTTC.

This clone has only a few counts. The chain carries TRBV10-3 and TRBJ1-1; 8 bases fit TRBD1. The CDR3 is made up of 13 amino acids. Trimming removed 5 bases from V and 4 bases from J; junction bases left unmatched: 3. Germline assignment: CDR1 ENHRY and CDR2 SYGVKD. The CDR3, as DNA: TGTGCCATCAGTACAGGGGGGAGCACTGAAGCTTTCTTT. The encoded protein is CAISTGGSTEAFF.

This clone is a singleton in its sample. The chain joins TRBV6-5 to TRBJ1-5, with no clear D. Per the germline V gene, CDR1 is MNHEY and CDR2 is SVGAGI. The CDR3 is 14 amino acids. V shed 4 bases and J shed 7 bases, with 14 bases lying between them. The CDR3: CASSWRAPGQPQHF. CDR3 bases: TGTGCCAGCAGTTGGCGGGCACCGGGACAGCCCCAGCATTTT.